This TCR beta chain was recorded in a study of shared clonotypes between healthy human individuals. On the study more broadly: For every donor, three CD4 naive, three CD4 memory, two CD8 naive and one CD8 memory plates were used. Broader study findings: It was anticipated that sequencing depth would influence how many clonotypes donors shared.

TCRdb's copy holds only in-frame clones and misses some; the assay was immunoSEQ multiplex PCR. The sample includes 2 million to 2.5 million clones, 93% of them seen just once. On this clone itself: Its cognate antigen is unknown.

Donors comprised healthy HIV-negative adults lacking recent acute infections or vaccinations. Germline V gene sequence: CDR1 SGHTA, CDR2 FQGTGA. V gave up 4 bases and J gave up 8 bases, with 12 bases separating them. This CDR3 is 13 amino acids long. This chain links TRBV7-3 with TRBJ2-1, with unresolved D. This clonotype originated in a man aged 18 to 35 in good health. Some clones in this sample may be carry-over from other donors' samples. The sample consisted of naive CD4+ T cells from PBMCs. As for subset: CD45RA+ positively selected. The CDR3 sequence is CASSSLMGHEQFF. CDR3 DNA sequence: TGTGCCAGCAGCTCCTTGATGGGTCATGAGCAGTTCTTC.